The 27 T cell receptor beta chains below all came from one sample that was sequenced in a study of OX40 agonist ivuxolimab in advanced cancers. Libraries were prepared by immunoSEQ multiplex PCR; TCRdb keeps only in-frame clonotypes and omits some of them. Among roughly 69,000 clones listed, about 87% were seen once. The sample in question was CD4+ or CD8+ T cells sorted from blood, obtained in a trial of the OX40 agonist ivuxolimab. The source of these receptors is an adult with an advanced solid tumor such as melanoma, head and neck, liver or kidney cancer.

CDR3 DNA sequence: TGTGCCAGCAGCTTAGTTCCAGGGGGCACCTATGGCTACACCTTC. This translates into CASSLVPGGTYGYTF. V is TRBV7-2 and J is TRBJ1-2; 8 bases agree with TRBD1. Germline V lookup: CDR1 SGHTA, CDR2 FQGNSA. The V and J ends lost 1 base and 4 bases, in that order; junction bases with no gene match: 5. There are 15 residues in the CDR3.

The V gene is TRBV30, the J gene TRBJ1-4; D remains unclear. V was cut by 0 bases and J by 8 bases, with 7 bases left in between. CDR3 size: 12 residues. Germline values: CDR1 GTSNPN, CDR2 SVGIG (reference sequence). CDR3 loop: CAWSVTGEKLFF. CDR3 sequence (DNA): TGTGCCTGGAGTGTTACGGGGGAAAAACTGTTTTTT.

The genes are TRBV6-1 and TRBJ2-7; 8 bases are a match to TRBD2. V lost 6 bases to trimming and J lost 4 bases; unmatched junction nucleotides: 8. The CDR3 has 14 residues. Germline V gene lookup returns CDR1 MNHNS and CDR2 SASEGT. This chain's CDR3 is CASRASGGDYEQYF. The CDR3 DNA reads as TGTGCCAGCAGAGCAAGCGGGGGAGATTACGAGCAGTACTTC.

J is TRBJ2-2 and V is TRBV29-1, with no clear D. The germline V and J ends were trimmed by 8 bases and 2 bases, with 12 bases remaining between them. The germline V gene has CDR1 SQVTM and CDR2 ANQGSEA. This CDR3 has 13 amino acids. The CDR3 nucleotides read TGCAGCTTCTCCTGGGGAAACACCGGGGAGCTGTTTTTT. Protein sequence: CSFSWGNTGELFF.

The V call is TRBV5-6, the J call TRBJ2-1; D is possibly TRBD2 (7 bases). The CDR3 covers 16 residues. Germline V gives CDR1 SGHDT, CDR2 YYEEEE. Trimming left V 0 bases short and J 5 bases short, with 15 bases between. CDR3 loop: CASSLAWREGDNEQFF. As DNA, the CDR3 is TGTGCCAGCAGCTTGGCCTGGAGGGAGGGGGACAATGAGCAGTTCTTC. Combining the CDR3 with reference TRBV5-6 and TRBJ2-1 gives the whole variable domain DAGVTQSPTHLIKTRGQQVTLRCSPKSGHDTVSWYQQALGQGPQFIFQYYEEEERQRGNFPDRFSGHQFPNYSSELNVNALLLGDSALYLCASSLAWREGDNEQFFGPGTRLTVL.

The CDR3 here is CASRASGRVANEQFF. The CDR3 nucleotides are TGTGCCAGCAGGGCTAGCGGGAGAGTGGCCAATGAGCAGTTCTTC. The chain links TRBV28 to TRBJ2-1; 10 nucleotides line up with TRBD2. Trimming removed 6 bases from V and 6 bases from J; junction bases left unmatched: 8. The CDR3 is 15 residues long. Germline lookup yields CDR1 MDHEN and CDR2 SYDVKM.

The chain uses TRBV7-9 and TRBJ2-7; the D gene is possibly TRBD1 (6 bases). The V gene lost 5 bases and the J gene lost 6 bases, with 23 bases spanning the gap. The CDR3 extends over 16 amino acids. CDR1 SEHNR and CDR2 FQNEAQ come from the germline V gene (reference sequence). CDR3 bases: TGTGCCAGCAGCGCTCGTAACAGGGTAGGAGTCGTCGAGCAGTACTTC. Translation: CASSARNRVGVVEQYF.

This chain links TRBV11-2 with TRBJ2-7; 7 bases line up with TRBD1. CDR3 length equals 15 residues. Germline V CDR1 and CDR2: SGHAT, FQNNGV. V lost 5 bases to trimming and J lost 2 bases; unmatched junction nucleotides: 9. CDR3 bases: TGTGCCAGCAGCCTTACCGGGACAGACGCCTACGAGCAGTACTTC. Its translation is CASSLTGTDAYEQYF.

V usage is TRBV30 and J usage is TRBJ2-7; weak D call: TRBD2 (5 bases). The V gene's germline CDR1 is GTSNPN and CDR2 SVGIG (reference sequence). The CDR3 is 12 residues long. Trimming removed 8 bases at V and 0 bases at J, with 11 bases between. In DNA, the CDR3 is TGTGCCGCTGGACGGGACTCCTACGAGCAGTACTTC. Amino acid sequence: CAAGRDSYEQYF. The entire variable domain, with the rest obtained from reference TRBV30 and TRBJ2-7, is as follows: SQTIHQWPATLVQPVGSPLSLECTVEGTSNPNLYWYRQAAGRGLQLLFYSVGIGQISSEVPQNLSASRPQDRQFILSSKKLLLSDSGFYLCAAGRDSYEQYFGPGTRLTVT.

The chain combines TRBV19 with TRBJ1-4, with D maybe TRBD1 (6 bases). The V and J ends lost 3 bases and 2 bases respectively, with 10 bases between them. The length of the CDR3 is 15 residues. Germline V gene lookup returns CDR1 LNHDA and CDR2 SQIVND (reference sequence). The CDR3, as DNA: TGTGCCAGTAGTATGACCCAGGGGACTAATGAAAAACTGTTTTTT. Translation gives CASSMTQGTNEKLFF.

The V gene is TRBV4-1, the J gene TRBJ2-7; D remains ambiguous. Trimming pared 8 bases from V and 0 bases from J, leaving 11 bases between. Germline V gives CDR1 MGHRA, CDR2 YSYEKL. The CDR3 consists of 13 residues. This CDR3 is CASGRTDSYEQYF. The CDR3, as DNA: TGCGCCAGCGGCAGGACGGACTCCTACGAGCAGTACTTC.

V gene TRBV6-5 combines with J gene TRBJ2-7; D is ambiguous. The CDR3 covers 11 residues. Trimming cost V 6 bases and J 4 bases, with 7 bases left between them. Germline assignment: CDR1 MNHEY and CDR2 SVGAGI. The CDR3 sequence is CASRDQYEQYF. CDR3 DNA: TGTGCCAGCAGGGATCAGTACGAGCAGTACTTC.

The rearrangement uses TRBV5-1 and TRBJ1-6; possible D gene TRBD1, 5 bases. The CDR3 has 13 residues. Germline CDR1 and CDR2: SGHRS and YFSETQ. The ends were cut back, 6 bases at V and 10 bases at J, with 14 bases in the middle. CDR3 sequence: CASKQEVASPLHF. In DNA form, the CDR3 reads TGCGCCAGCAAACAGGAAGTCGCCTCACCCCTCCACTTT.

The CDR3 loop is CASSPGMGTEAFF. As DNA, the CDR3 is TGCGCCAGCAGTCCAGGGATGGGCACTGAAGCTTTCTTT. This rearrangement joins TRBV5-1 to TRBJ1-1, with D perhaps TRBD1 (5 bases). The CDR3 totals 13 residues. Germline V gives CDR1 SGHRS, CDR2 YFSETQ. V dropped 5 bases and J dropped 4 bases, with 12 bases sitting between them.

The chain links TRBV7-9 to TRBJ2-5; the match to TRBD1 covers 7 bases. The germline V gene has CDR1 SEHNR and CDR2 FQNEAQ (reference sequence). The CDR3 totals 16 residues. The V segment lost 8 bases and the J segment 5 bases; nucleotides outside the gene matches: 17. The CDR3 loop reads CASAPGQKPRGETQYF. The CDR3 DNA follows: TGTGCCAGCGCGCCGGGACAGAAGCCGCGAGGGGAGACCCAGTACTTC.

The chain recombines TRBV4-3 with TRBJ2-2; 7 nucleotides line up with TRBD1. This CDR3 is built from 15 residues. CDR1 and CDR2 from the germline V gene are LGHNA and YSLEER. The trim removed 7 bases at V and 4 bases at J, leaving 9 bases unmatched. The DNA of the CDR3 is TGCGCCAGCATGTCCGCGACAGGGAGCACCGGGGAGCTGTTTTTT. Translated, it gives CASMSATGSTGELFF.

The chain links TRBV10-3 to TRBJ1-1; 7 bases align to TRBD1. The CDR3 covers 15 residues. The germline gives CDR1 ENHRY, CDR2 SYGVKD. Germline trimming cut 4 bases from V and 0 bases from J; bases unmatched to any gene: 5. Written as DNA, the CDR3 is TGTGCCATCAGTGGACAGGGACTCATGAACACTGAAGCTTTCTTT. The encoded protein is CAISGQGLMNTEAFF.

This sequence joins TRBV27 and TRBJ1-5, with D possibly TRBD1 on 6 matching bases. The germline V and J ends were trimmed by 1 base and 4 bases, with 14 bases remaining between them. There are 16 residues in the CDR3. Looked up from germline, CDR1 is MNHEY and CDR2 is SMNVEV (reference sequence). The CDR3 loop is CASSLWAGGRNQPQHF. For the CDR3, the DNA is TGTGCCAGCAGTTTATGGGCGGGGGGGCGGAATCAGCCCCAGCATTTT.

This clone has only a few counts. The chain has TRBV5-1 and TRBJ2-3, with D maybe TRBD2 (6 bases). CDR1 is SGHRS, CDR2 YFSETQ, per germline. V shed 2 bases and J shed 2 bases, with 9 bases lying between them. The CDR3 consists of 14 residues. The CDR3 DNA follows: TGCGCCAGCAGCTTTGCGGACTACACAGATACGCAGTATTTT. Protein: CASSFADYTDTQYF. The full variable domain, completed using reference TRBV5-1 and TRBJ2-3, is KAGVTQTPRYLIKTRGQQVTLSCSPISGHRSVSWYQQTPGQGLQFLFEYFSETQRNKGNFPGRFSGRQFSNSRSEMNVSTLELGDSALYLCASSFADYTDTQYFGPGTRLTVL.

The V call is TRBV7-9, the J call TRBJ1-4; D remains unclear. This CDR3 comprises 13 residues. Looked up from germline, CDR1 is SEHNR and CDR2 is FQNEAQ (reference sequence). V was clipped by 1 base and J by 7 bases, with 7 bases between them. This chain's CDR3 is CASSLGLPEKLFF. In nucleotides, the CDR3 is TGTGCCAGCAGCTTAGGACTCCCTGAAAAACTGTTTTTT.

The rearrangement links TRBV28 to TRBJ1-5; TRBD1 matches 11 bases. With V trimmed by 5 bases and J by 5 bases, 5 bases remained unmatched. The CDR3 is 15 amino acids. Germline-derived CDR1 and CDR2 are MDHEN and SYDVKM. DNA for the CDR3: TGTGCCAGCAGTCAAGGGACAGGGGGATATCAGCCCCAGCATTTT. Amino acid sequence: CASSQGTGGYQPQHF.

The rearrangement uses TRBV30 and TRBJ1-1; D not resolved. The germline V gene has CDR1 GTSNPN and CDR2 SVGIG (reference sequence). The CDR3 totals 13 residues. The V end lost 4 bases, the J end lost 3 bases, and 12 bases lay between the germline ends. Here the CDR3 DNA reads TGTGCCTGGAAAGCTCAGTGGGACACTGAAGCTTTCTTT. Its translation is CAWKAQWDTEAFF. The whole variable domain, remainder taken from reference TRBV30 and TRBJ1-1, is SQTIHQWPATLVQPVGSPLSLECTVEGTSNPNLYWYRQAAGRGLQLLFYSVGIGQISSEVPQNLSASRPQDRQFILSSKKLLLSDSGFYLCAWKAQWDTEAFFGQGTRLTVV.

The rearrangement links TRBV11-2 to TRBJ1-1, with D perhaps matching TRBD1 (5 bases). Germline V CDR1 and CDR2: SGHAT, FQNNGV. Trimming stripped 6 bases from V and 8 bases from J, with 13 bases between. This CDR3 comprises 12 residues. CDR3 loop: CASSSSRGEAFF. Here the CDR3 DNA reads TGTGCCAGCAGTTCGTCACGGGGGGAAGCTTTCTTT. Combining the CDR3 with reference TRBV11-2 and TRBJ1-1 gives the whole variable domain EAGVAQSPRYKIIEKRQSVAFWCNPISGHATLYWYQQILGQGPKLLIQFQNNGVVDDSQLPKDRFSAERLKGVDSTLKIQPAKLEDSAVYLCASSSSRGEAFFGQGTRLTVV.

The chain recombines TRBV6-4 with TRBJ1-2; D possibly corresponds to TRBD1 (5 bases). The germline V gene encodes CDR1 MRHNA and CDR2 SNTAGT. The length of the CDR3 is 14 residues. V was clipped by 2 bases and J by 8 bases, with 15 bases between them. The CDR3 is CASSDQSGTGGYTF. For the CDR3, the DNA is TGTGCCAGCAGTGACCAGTCCGGGACGGGAGGCTACACCTTC.

The chain couples TRBV6-5 to TRBJ1-5; tentatively, D is TRBD1 (6 bases). The germline V gene has CDR1 MNHEY and CDR2 SVGAGI. The CDR3 covers 15 residues. The V end lost 5 bases, the J end lost 4 bases, and 15 bases lay between the germline ends. As DNA, the CDR3 is TGTGCCAGCAGTCCACAGGGACTAGGTAATCAGCCCCAGCATTTT. Translated: CASSPQGLGNQPQHF.

This clone was seen a single time. The V gene is TRBV7-9, the J gene TRBJ1-6, with D possibly being TRBD1 (5 bases). The CDR3 sequence is 16 residues long. Germline V gives CDR1 SEHNR, CDR2 FQNEAQ (reference sequence). V lost 8 bases, J lost 7 bases, and 21 bases lay in between. DNA of the CDR3: TGTGCCAGCTCGCGCCAAGGGGAGACAGTCAATTCACCCCTCCACTTT. Its translation is CASSRQGETVNSPLHF.

V is TRBV7-6 and J is TRBJ2-7; 8 bases agree with TRBD1. V gave up 5 bases and J gave up 12 bases; unmatched junction bases: 6. The germline gives CDR1 SGHVS, CDR2 FNYEAQ. This CDR3 is 11 amino acids long. The DNA for the CDR3 is TGTGCCAGCAGCATTACAGGGGGTTTGTACTTC. Encoded protein: CASSITGGLYF.